This paragraph reports one TCR beta chain. The record originates from a study of shared clonotypes between healthy human individuals. Study summary: With ages of 18 to 49, the donors were two women and three men.

The CDR3 totals 19 residues. Germline CDR1 KGHSH, CDR2 LQKENI. V was shortened by 2 bases and J by 2 bases, with 25 bases between the two germline ends. Sequencing on ten immunoSEQ deep assay plates was performed for unsorted PBMC DNA. Authors' data handling: ImmunoSEQ gave junction-only sequences without quality scores, so filtering differed. The protocol was immunoSEQ multiplex PCR, while the TCRdb copy is restricted to in-frame clones and leaves out a portion. V and J calls and clone size come straight from that table; D and trimming were deduced from the DNA. The sample holds fewer than 700,000 clones, just over 75% seen once.

The chain carries TRBV18 and TRBJ2-7, with D possibly TRBD1 on 6 matching bases. The sample comprised PBMCs. This TCR was sampled from a woman between 40 and 55 years old in good health. Some clones in this sample may be carry-over from other donors' samples. CDR3 loop: CASSPLLNGPGQTTYEQYF. CDR3 nucleotides: TGTGCCAGCTCACCATTGCTTAATGGACCAGGACAGACGACCTACGAGCAGTACTTC.